This TCR beta chain was profiled in a study of T cell repertoires in cytomegalovirus infection. With regard to this clonotype: Its specificity is unknown.

The V and J ends lost 1 base and 8 bases respectively, with 12 bases between them. From germline, CDR1 is MGHRA and CDR2 YSYEKL. The CDR3 is 14 amino acids. Using its own MiXCR run on the reads, TCRdb lists one record per CDR3 protein. Of approximately 110,000 distinct CDR3 sequences listed, roughly 40% are singletons. This chain connects TRBV4-1 to TRBJ2-1; either TRBD1 or TRBD2 may fit D (5 bases each). The specimen was CD8+ T cells from cultured PBMCs, collected from culture after CMV antigen stimulation. This TCR came from a human donor in good health (CMV status not recorded). Some clones in this sample may be carry-over from other donors' samples. The DNA for the CDR3 is TGCGCCAGCAGCCAAGGGGACGGGGATGATGAGCAGTTCTTC. Amino acid sequence: CASSQGDGDDEQFF.